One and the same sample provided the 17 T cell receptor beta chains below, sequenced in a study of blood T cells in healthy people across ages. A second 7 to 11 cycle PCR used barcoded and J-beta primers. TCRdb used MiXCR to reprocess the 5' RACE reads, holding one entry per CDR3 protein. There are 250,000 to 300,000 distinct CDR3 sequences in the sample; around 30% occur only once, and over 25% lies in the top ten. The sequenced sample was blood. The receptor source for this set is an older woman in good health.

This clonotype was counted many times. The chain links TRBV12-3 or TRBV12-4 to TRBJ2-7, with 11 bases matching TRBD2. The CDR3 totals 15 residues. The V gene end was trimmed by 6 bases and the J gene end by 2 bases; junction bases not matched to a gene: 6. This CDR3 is CASSSGTSGTYEQYF. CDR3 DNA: TGTGCCAGCAGCTCCGGGACTAGCGGTACCTACGAGCAGTACTTC.

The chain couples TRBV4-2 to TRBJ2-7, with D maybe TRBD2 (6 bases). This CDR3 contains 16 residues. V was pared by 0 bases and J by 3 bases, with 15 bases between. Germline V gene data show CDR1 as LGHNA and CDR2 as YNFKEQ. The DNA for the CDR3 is TGTGCCAGCAGCCAAGAGGGACTCCAACGTGGCTACGAGCAGTACTTC. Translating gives CASSQEGLQRGYEQYF.

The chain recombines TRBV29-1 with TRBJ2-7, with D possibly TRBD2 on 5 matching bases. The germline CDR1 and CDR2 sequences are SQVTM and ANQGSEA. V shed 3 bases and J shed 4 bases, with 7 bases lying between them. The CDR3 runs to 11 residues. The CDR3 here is CSVETGYEQYF. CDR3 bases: TGCAGCGTTGAGACGGGATACGAGCAGTACTTC.

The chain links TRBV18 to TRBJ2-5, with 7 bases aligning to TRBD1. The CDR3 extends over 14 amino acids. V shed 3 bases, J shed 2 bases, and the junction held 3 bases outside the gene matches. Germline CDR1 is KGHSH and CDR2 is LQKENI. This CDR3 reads CASSPKGQQETQYF. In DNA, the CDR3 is TGTGCCAGCTCACCGAAGGGACAGCAAGAGACCCAGTACTTC.

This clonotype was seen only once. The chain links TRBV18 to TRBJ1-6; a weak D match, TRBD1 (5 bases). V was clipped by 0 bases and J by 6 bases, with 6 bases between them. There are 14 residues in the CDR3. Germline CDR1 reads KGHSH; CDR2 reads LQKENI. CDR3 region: CASSPPGVNSPLHF. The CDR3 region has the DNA TGTGCCAGCTCACCACCGGGGGTTAATTCACCCCTCCACTTT.

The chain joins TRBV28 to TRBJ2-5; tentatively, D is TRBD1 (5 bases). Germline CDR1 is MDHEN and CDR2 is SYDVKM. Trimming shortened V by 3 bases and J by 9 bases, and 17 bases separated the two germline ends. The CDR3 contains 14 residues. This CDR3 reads CASSFSDAKGAQYF. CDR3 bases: TGTGCCAGCAGTTTTTCAGACGCAAAAGGGGCCCAGTACTTC.

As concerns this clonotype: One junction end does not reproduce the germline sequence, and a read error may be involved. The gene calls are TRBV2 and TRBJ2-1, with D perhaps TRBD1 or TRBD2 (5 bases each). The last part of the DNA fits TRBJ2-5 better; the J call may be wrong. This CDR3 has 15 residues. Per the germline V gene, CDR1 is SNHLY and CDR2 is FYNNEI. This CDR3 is CASGYGGTGQEAQYF. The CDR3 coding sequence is TGTGCCAGCGGGTATGGGGGAACAGGACAAGAGGCCCAGTACTTC.

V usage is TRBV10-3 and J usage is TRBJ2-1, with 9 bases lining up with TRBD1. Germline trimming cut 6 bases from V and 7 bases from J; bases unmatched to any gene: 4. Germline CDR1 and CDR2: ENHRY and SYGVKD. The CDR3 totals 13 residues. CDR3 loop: CAISRDRDNEQFF. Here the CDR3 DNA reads TGTGCCATCAGCCGGGACAGGGATAATGAGCAGTTCTTC.

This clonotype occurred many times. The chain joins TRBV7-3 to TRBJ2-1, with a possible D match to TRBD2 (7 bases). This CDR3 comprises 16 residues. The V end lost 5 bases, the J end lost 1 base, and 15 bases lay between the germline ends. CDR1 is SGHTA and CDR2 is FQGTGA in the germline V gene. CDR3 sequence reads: CASSPGDYQSYNEQFF. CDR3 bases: TGTGCCAGCAGCCCAGGGGACTACCAGTCCTACAATGAGCAGTTCTTC.

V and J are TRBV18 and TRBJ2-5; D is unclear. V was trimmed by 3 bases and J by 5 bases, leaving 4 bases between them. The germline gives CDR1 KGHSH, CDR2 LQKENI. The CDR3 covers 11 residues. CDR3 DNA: TGTGCCAGCTCACCCTGGGAGACCCAGTACTTC. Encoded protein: CASSPWETQYF.

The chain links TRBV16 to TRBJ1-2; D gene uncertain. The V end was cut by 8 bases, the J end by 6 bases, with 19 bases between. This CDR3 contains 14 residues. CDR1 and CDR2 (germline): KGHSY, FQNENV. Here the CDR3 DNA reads TGTGCCAGCTCACTGATTTGGAGAATCGATGGCTACACCTTC. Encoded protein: CASSLIWRIDGYTF.

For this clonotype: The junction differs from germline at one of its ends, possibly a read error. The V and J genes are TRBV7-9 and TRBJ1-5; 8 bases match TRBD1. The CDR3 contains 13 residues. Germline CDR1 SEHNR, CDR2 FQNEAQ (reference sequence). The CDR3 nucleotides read TGTGCCGGCAGCTCACAGGGGGATCAGCCCCAGCATTTT. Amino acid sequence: CAGSSQGDQPQHF.

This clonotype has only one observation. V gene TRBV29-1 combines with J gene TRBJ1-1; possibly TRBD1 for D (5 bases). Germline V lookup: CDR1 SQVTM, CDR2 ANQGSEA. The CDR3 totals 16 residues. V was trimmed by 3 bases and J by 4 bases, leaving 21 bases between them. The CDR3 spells CSVEARRVGEVTEAFF. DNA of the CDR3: TGCAGCGTTGAGGCCCGCAGGGTCGGTGAGGTCACTGAAGCTTTCTTT.

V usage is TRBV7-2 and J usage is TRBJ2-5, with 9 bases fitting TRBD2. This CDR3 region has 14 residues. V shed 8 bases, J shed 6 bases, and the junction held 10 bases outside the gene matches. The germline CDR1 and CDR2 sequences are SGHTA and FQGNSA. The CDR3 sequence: CASLGGRARKTQYF. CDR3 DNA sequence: TGTGCCAGCCTTGGCGGGAGGGCCAGAAAGACCCAGTACTTC.

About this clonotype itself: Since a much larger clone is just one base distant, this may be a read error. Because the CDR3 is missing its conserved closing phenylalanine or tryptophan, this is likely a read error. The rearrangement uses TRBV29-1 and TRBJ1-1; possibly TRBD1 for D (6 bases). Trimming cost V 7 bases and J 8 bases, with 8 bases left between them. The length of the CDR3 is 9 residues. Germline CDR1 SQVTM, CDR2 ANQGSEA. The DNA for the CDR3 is TGCAGCGCTGGGACAGAAGCTTTCTCT. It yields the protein CSAGTEAFS.

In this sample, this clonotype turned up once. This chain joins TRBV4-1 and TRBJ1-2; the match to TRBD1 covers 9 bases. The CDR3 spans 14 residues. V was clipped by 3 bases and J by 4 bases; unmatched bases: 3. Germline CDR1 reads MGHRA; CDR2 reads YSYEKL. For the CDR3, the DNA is TGCGCCAGCAGCCAGCTGACAGGGGGCTATGGCTACACCTTC. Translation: CASSQLTGGYGYTF.

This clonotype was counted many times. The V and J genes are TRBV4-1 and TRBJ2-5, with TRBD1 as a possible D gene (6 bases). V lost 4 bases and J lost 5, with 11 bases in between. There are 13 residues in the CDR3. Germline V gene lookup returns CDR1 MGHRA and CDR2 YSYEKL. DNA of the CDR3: TGCGCCAGCAGCCGACAGGAGCGGGAGACCCAGTACTTC. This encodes CASSRQERETQYF.